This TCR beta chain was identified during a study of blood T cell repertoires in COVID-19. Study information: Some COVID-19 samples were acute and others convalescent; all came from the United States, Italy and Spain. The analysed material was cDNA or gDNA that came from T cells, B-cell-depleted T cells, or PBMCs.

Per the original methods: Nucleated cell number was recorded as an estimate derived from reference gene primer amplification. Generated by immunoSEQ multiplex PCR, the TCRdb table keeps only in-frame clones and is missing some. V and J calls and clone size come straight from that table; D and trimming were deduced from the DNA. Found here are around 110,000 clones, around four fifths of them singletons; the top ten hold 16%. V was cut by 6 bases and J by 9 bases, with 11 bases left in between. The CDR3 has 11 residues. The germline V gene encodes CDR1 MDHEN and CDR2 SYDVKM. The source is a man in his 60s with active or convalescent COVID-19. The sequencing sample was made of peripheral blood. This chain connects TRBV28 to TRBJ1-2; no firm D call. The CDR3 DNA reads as TGTGCCAGCAGGGGGAGAGAGAGCTACACCTTC. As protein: CASRGRESYTF.